This T cell receptor beta chain was recovered during a study of T-cell reconstitution after alpha-beta-depleted transplantation in children. Notes on the study in general: The high TCRbeta diversity at day 60 in some patients came from surviving recipient T cells and thymic progenitors. Several hundred expanded graft clones reportedly supplied alpha-beta T cells about two months after transplant. T-cell counts and diversity at one year post-transplant came mainly from newly produced T cells.

This clonotype was detected only a few times. What it binds is unknown. The CDR3 is 13 residues long. Germline values: CDR1 SGHRS, CDR2 YFSETQ. The V and J ends lost 6 bases and 4 bases respectively, with 14 bases between them. Unique molecular identifiers were incorporated into the prepared TCRbeta library. A single record per CDR3 protein comes from TCRdb applying MiXCR to the PCR reads. The table has some 840,000 distinct CDR3 sequences, approximately 15% seen once; the top ten hold about 5%. Sequencing was performed on PBMCs, mostly from graft donor cells, taken 360 days after TCRalphabeta/CD19-depleted stem cell transplant. V and J are TRBV5-1 and TRBJ2-7; TRBD1 might be the D (5 bases). The receptor was derived from a male patient aged 5 to 17 who had a stem cell transplant for acute lymphoblastic leukemia, so the T cells may come from the graft donor. The CDR3 loop is CASNNRQGYEQYF. The DNA of the CDR3 is TGCGCCAGCAACAACAGGCAGGGTTACGAGCAGTACTTC.